Listed below are T cell receptor beta chains from one sample, sequenced in a study of blood T cells in healthy people across ages. TCRdb called the 5' RACE reads again in MiXCR, with one record for every CDR3 protein. There are 1.5 million to 2 million distinct CDR3 sequences in the sample; 34% occur only once, and over 9% lies in the top ten. Sequencing used blood. Every receptor here comes from a woman under 40 in good health. The CDR3 runs from the conserved cysteine through the conserved F or W. A D gene is named only where the DNA matches it firmly. Size is stated for part of the rows, as once, few or many counts, or as a class when the clone is expanded.

v_call	clone_size	j_call	d_call	cdr3_nt	cdr3_aa
TRBV9	few	TRBJ2-1	TRBD2	TGTGCCGGCAGCGTAGCCGGACTAGCGGGAGGGGACAATGAGCAGTTCTTC	CAGSVAGLAGGDNEQFF
TRBV6-1	few	TRBJ2-2	NA	TGTGCCAGCCGTCGACGTGACCGAGTTTTCGGGAACACCGGGGAGCTGTTTTTT	CASRRRDRVFGNTGELFF
TRBV20-1	few	TRBJ2-1	TRBD2	TGCAGTGTCCTGGGCCTAGCGGGAGCTTTCAATGAGCAGTTCTTC	CSVLGLAGAFNEQFF
TRBV7-9	few	TRBJ1-2	NA	TGTGCCAGCAGCCCCGGGGGGGTTCTGGGCTACACCTTC	CASSPGGVLGYTF
TRBV12-3/TRBV12-4	NA	TRBJ2-5	TRBD2	TGTGCCAGCAGCCAGACTAGCGGGAGGGCAGATGCCCAGTACTTC	CASSQTSGRADAQYF
TRBV20-1	few	TRBJ1-2	NA	TGCAGTGCCCCGGACCGCTATGGCTACACCTTC	CSAPDRYGYTF
TRBV4-1	many	TRBJ2-1	TRBD2	TGCGCCAGCAGCCAAGAATCCAGCGGGGGCTACAATGAGCAGTTCTTC	CASSQESSGGYNEQFF
TRBV6-2/TRBV6-3	NA	TRBJ1-2	NA	TGTGCCAGCAGCTACGGGGTATACTATGGCTACACCTTC	CASSYGVYYGYTF
TRBV5-6	few	TRBJ1-2	NA	TGTGCCAGCAGCTTGGCCATTTGGGCAGTAGATGGCTACACCTTC	CASSLAIWAVDGYTF
TRBV6-1	NA	TRBJ2-2	TRBD1	TGTGCCAGCAGTGAACAGGGGGACACCGGGGAGCTGTTTTTT	CASSEQGDTGELFF
TRBV7-2	NA	TRBJ2-5	TRBD2	TGTGCCAGCAGCCCCTCGGGTAGCGGGGGGCCCGCGGAGACCCAGTACTTC	CASSPSGSGGPAETQYF
TRBV5-1	NA	TRBJ2-1	NA	TGCGCCAGCAGCTTGGGGGGTGTCCTAGCGACGTCCTACAATGAGCAGTTCTTC	CASSLGGVLATSYNEQFF